This is a list of T cell receptor beta chains from one sample in a study of CD8+ T cells in alopecia areata. The assay was immunoSEQ multiplex PCR, and TCRdb's table has in-frame clones only and misses some. This table has 80,000 or so clones, approximately 70% appearing once. This material consisted of CD8+ T cells sorted from blood, taken at week 24, from a patient treated with tofacitinib. All receptors derive from a human donor with alopecia areata. The CDR3 runs from the conserved cysteine through the conserved F or W. The D gene is left open where the match is weak. Clone sizes are given selectively: once, few, many, or a class where the clone is expanded.

>TRBJ2-1|.|TRBV27|TRBD2
TGTGCCAGCAGGACGGGGGGACGGTACTGGAATGAGCAGTTCTTC
CASRTGGRYWNEQFF
>TRBJ2-7|.|TRBV4-2|.
TGTGCCAGCAGCCCCTTGGCTGGGTACGAGCAGTACTTC
CASSPLAGYEQYF
>TRBJ2-7|.|TRBV27|TRBD1
TGTGCCAGCAGTTTATCGGGACAGGGGGCCTACGAGCAGTACTTC
CASSLSGQGAYEQYF
>TRBJ2-6|.|TRBV7-2|.
TGTGCCAGCAGCTTAGGCGGCTCTGGGGCCAACGTCCTGACTTTC
CASSLGGSGANVLTF
>TRBJ1-1|.|TRBV28|.
TGTGCCAGCAAACAGATTGAAGCTTTCTTT
CASKQIEAFF
>TRBJ1-1|.|TRBV11-2|.
TGTGCCAGCAGCTTAGGGGGACGGGAGGGTTTCTTT
CASSLGGREGFF
>TRBJ1-1|few|TRBV6-5|.
TGTGCCAGCAGTTATGGGGATGGCACTGAAGCTTTCTTT
CASSYGDGTEAFF
>TRBJ1-1|.|TRBV29-1|TRBD1
TGCAGCGTCGCTGGACAGGGGACTGAAGCTTTCTTT
CSVAGQGTEAFF
>TRBJ2-5|.|TRBV7-8|.
TGTGCCAGCAGCCCAATCTCAGGGATTCAACAAGAGACCCAGTACTTC
CASSPISGIQQETQYF
>TRBJ2-1|once|TRBV5-4|.
TGCGCCAGCAGCCAAGATCCGGGCTTGGGGCAGTTCTTC
CASSQDPGLGQFF
>TRBJ1-2|.|TRBV29-1|.
TGCAGCGTTAGACATCCGGGAGGCTACACCTTC
CSVRHPGGYTF
>TRBJ1-2|.|TRBV7-9|.
TGTGCCAGCAGCTTAGACTATGGCTACACCTTC
CASSLDYGYTF
>TRBJ1-2|.|TRBV7-9|.
TGTGCCAGCAGCTCCCTTAAAGGGTATAACTATGGCTACACCTTC
CASSSLKGYNYGYTF
>TRBJ1-5|.|TRBV7-9|TRBD1
TGTGCCAGCAGCTCGTCGCGACAGGGATCTCAGCCCCAGCATTTT
CASSSSRQGSQPQHF
>TRBJ2-6|.|TRBV28|TRBD1
TGTGCCAGCAGTCCCTGGGACAGCACCTCTGGGGCCAACGTCCTGACTTTC
CASSPWDSTSGANVLTF
>TRBJ1-5|.|TRBV30|.
TGTGCCTGGAGTGTATTTGGGAATCAGCCCCAGCATTTT
CAWSVFGNQPQHF
>TRBJ2-7|.|TRBV30|.
TGTGCCTGGGTACAAGCGAACTCCTACGAGCAGTACTTC
CAWVQANSYEQYF
>TRBJ1-1|.|TRBV29-1|.
TGCAGCACAGGACAGACGGGATACACTGAAGCTTTCTTT
CSTGQTGYTEAFF
>TRBJ2-1|few|TRBV5-1|.
TGCGCCAGCAGCTTGGGGAGCGCCACCCCCTACAATGAGCAGTTCTTC
CASSLGSATPYNEQFF
>TRBJ2-1|once|TRBV7-6|.
TGTGCCAGCAGCTTAGAAGTGGGCGGTGAGCAGTTCTTC
CASSLEVGGEQFF
>TRBJ2-2|once|TRBV7-6|.
TGTGCCAGCAGCTTAGACGCCCTTGAGGGTCAGGAGCTGTTTTTT
CASSLDALEGQELFF
>TRBJ1-2|few|TRBV29-1|.
TGCAGCGTCCCCAACCCGGTTAAACCCCACTATGGCTACACCTTC
CSVPNPVKPHYGYTF
>TRBJ2-2|few|TRBV2|TRBD2
TGTGCCAGCATTCCGGGACTAGCGGGATTGGCGGGGGAGCTGTTTTTT
CASIPGLAGLAGELFF
>TRBJ1-1|.|TRBV6-5|TRBD1
TGTGCCAGCAGTTACTCCAGGGGGCCGGGAACTGAAGCTTTCTTT
CASSYSRGPGTEAFF
>TRBJ2-1|.|TRBV13|TRBD2
TGTGCCAGCAGCTTGGGACTAGCGGGAGTTAATGAGCAGTTCTTC
CASSLGLAGVNEQFF
>TRBJ2-7|.|TRBV27|.
TGTGCCAGTGTAGGCCCCCCATCCTACGAGCAGTACTTC
CASVGPPSYEQYF
>TRBJ2-1|.|TRBV7-9|.
TGTGCCAGCAGCTCGACTAGAATGTCGGGCAATGAGCAGTTCTTC
CASSSTRMSGNEQFF
>TRBJ2-1|few|TRBV11-2|.
TGTGCCAGCAGCTTGGGCTGGACTAAGCAGTTCTTC
CASSLGWTKQFF